A selection of T cell receptor beta chains follows, all from one sample in a study of CD8+ T cells in alopecia areata. Sequenced by immunoSEQ multiplex PCR; TCRdb stores in-frame clones only, minus some. Of about 210,000 clones listed, around three fifths are singletons. Specimen: CD4+ T cells sorted from blood, collected at week 4, from a patient treated with tofacitinib. Receptors originate from a human donor with alopecia areata. CDR3s include the opening cysteine and the closing phenylalanine or tryptophan. The order of the fields is D gene, J gene, V gene, clone size, CDR3 protein, CDR3 DNA. D genes are given only for firm matches. A clone size is listed for some rows: how often the clone was seen (once, few, many), or a class if it is expanded.

D: NA
J: TRBJ2-5
V: TRBV7-3
size: NA
CDR3: CASSLTSGLEETQYF
DNA: TGTGCCAGCAGCTTAACAAGCGGGTTGGAAGAGACCCAGTACTTC

D: TRBD1
J: TRBJ2-2
V: TRBV5-1
size: few
CDR3: CASSATGDTGELFF
DNA: TGCGCCAGCAGCGCCACAGGGGACACCGGGGAGCTGTTTTTT

D: NA
J: TRBJ2-5
V: TRBV29-1
size: NA
CDR3: CSVPHTGWQETQYF
DNA: TGCAGCGTTCCCCATACAGGGTGGCAAGAGACCCAGTACTTC

D: TRBD1
J: TRBJ1-2
V: TRBV7-2
size: few
CDR3: CASSPQGAWGYTF
DNA: TGTGCCAGCAGCCCACAGGGGGCTTGGGGCTACACCTTC

D: NA
J: TRBJ2-1
V: TRBV2
size: NA
CDR3: CASKGLYNEQFF
DNA: TGTGCCAGCAAGGGGCTCTACAATGAGCAGTTCTTC

D: NA
J: TRBJ1-1
V: TRBV28
size: many
CDR3: CATFPPGRLLNTEAFF
DNA: TGTGCCACCTTTCCACCGGGACGCCTGTTGAACACTGAAGCTTTCTTT

D: TRBD1
J: TRBJ2-7
V: TRBV7-3
size: NA
CDR3: CASSPGTGYEQYF
DNA: TGTGCCAGCAGCCCCGGGACAGGCTACGAGCAGTACTTC

D: NA
J: TRBJ1-1
V: TRBV25-1
size: NA
CDR3: CASSEGWGANTEAFF
DNA: TGTGCCAGCAGTGAGGGGTGGGGAGCGAACACTGAAGCTTTCTTT

D: TRBD1
J: TRBJ1-6
V: TRBV29-1
size: NA
CDR3: CSVLDRDNSPLHF
DNA: TGCAGCGTTTTGGACAGGGACAATTCACCCCTCCACTTT

D: TRBD1
J: TRBJ2-5
V: TRBV15
size: NA
CDR3: CATSPRSGTGETQYF
DNA: TGTGCCACCAGCCCCAGATCCGGGACAGGCGAGACCCAGTACTTC

D: NA
J: TRBJ2-1
V: TRBV11-1
size: NA
CDR3: CASSFRAHNSYNEQFF
DNA: TGTGCCAGCAGCTTTAGGGCACACAATTCCTACAATGAGCAGTTCTTC

D: NA
J: TRBJ1-1
V: TRBV9
size: NA
CDR3: CASSVAETKAFF
DNA: TGTGCCAGCAGCGTAGCTGAGACAAAAGCTTTCTTT

D: TRBD2
J: TRBJ2-7
V: TRBV12-5
size: NA
CDR3: CASGSSSGTSGGGPTYEQYF
DNA: TGTGCTAGTGGTTCCTCTTCCGGGACTAGCGGGGGGGGACCTACCTACGAGCAGTACTTC

D: TRBD1
J: TRBJ2-3
V: TRBV5-1
size: NA
CDR3: CASSAGQGATDTQYF
DNA: TGCGCCAGCAGCGCGGGACAGGGGGCCACAGATACGCAGTATTTT

D: NA
J: TRBJ2-2
V: TRBV7-2
size: few
CDR3: CASSLARVLSNTGELFF
DNA: TGTGCCAGCAGCTTAGCGCGGGTGCTATCGAACACCGGGGAGCTGTTTTTT

D: TRBD2
J: TRBJ2-1
V: TRBV2
size: NA
CDR3: CASSEDSGGASEQFF
DNA: TGTGCCAGCAGTGAAGATAGCGGGGGGGCAAGTGAGCAGTTCTTC

D: NA
J: TRBJ2-5
V: TRBV29-1
size: NA
CDR3: CSVEGGGRETQYF
DNA: TGCAGCGTTGAGGGGGGCGGCCGGGAGACCCAGTACTTC

D: TRBD2
J: TRBJ2-1
V: TRBV4-3
size: NA
CDR3: CASSQGLAGEQFF
DNA: TGCGCCAGCAGCCAAGGGCTAGCGGGTGAGCAGTTCTTC

D: NA
J: TRBJ1-5
V: TRBV15
size: NA
CDR3: CATSRDANQPQHF
DNA: TGTGCCACCAGCAGAGATGCCAATCAGCCCCAGCATTTT

D: NA
J: TRBJ1-4
V: TRBV29-1
size: once
CDR3: CSVATNEKLFF
DNA: TGCAGCGTTGCAACTAATGAAAAACTGTTTTTT

D: TRBD1
J: TRBJ1-5
V: TRBV29-1
size: NA
CDR3: CSVEDERTGFDQPQHF
DNA: TGCAGCGTTGAAGATGAGCGGACAGGGTTTGATCAGCCCCAGCATTTT

D: NA
J: TRBJ2-3
V: TRBV7-2
size: NA
CDR3: CASSLRHGDTQYF
DNA: TGTGCCAGCAGCTTGAGGCACGGAGATACGCAGTATTTT

D: NA
J: TRBJ1-6
V: TRBV4-3
size: NA
CDR3: CASSPRTVGSPLHF
DNA: TGCGCCAGCAGCCCCCGGACAGTAGGCTCACCCCTCCACTTT

D: NA
J: TRBJ2-2
V: TRBV7-2
size: NA
CDR3: CASSPRSFHNTGELFF
DNA: TGTGCCAGCAGCCCCCGTAGCTTTCATAACACCGGGGAGCTGTTTTTT

D: NA
J: TRBJ1-1
V: TRBV29-1
size: NA
CDR3: CSVDSGHTEAFF
DNA: TGCAGCGTTGATTCGGGGCACACTGAAGCTTTCTTT

D: NA
J: TRBJ2-1
V: TRBV29-1
size: NA
CDR3: CSVEDLGFSEQFF
DNA: TGCAGCGTTGAAGATTTGGGGTTTAGTGAGCAGTTCTTC

D: TRBD1
J: TRBJ2-7
V: TRBV30
size: NA
CDR3: CAWSAQGENEQYF
DNA: TGTGCCTGGAGTGCCCAGGGGGAAAACGAGCAGTACTTC

D: NA
J: TRBJ1-1
V: TRBV11-2
size: NA
CDR3: CASSLERNMNTEAFF
DNA: TGTGCCAGCAGCTTAGAGCGGAATATGAACACTGAAGCTTTCTTT

D: TRBD2
J: TRBJ2-5
V: TRBV7-2
size: NA
CDR3: CASSFLGGGTQETQYF
DNA: TGTGCCAGCAGCTTCCTAGGCGGGGGGACACAAGAGACCCAGTACTTC

D: TRBD1
J: TRBJ2-7
V: TRBV7-2
size: NA
CDR3: CASSRGTGPSYEQYF
DNA: TGTGCCAGCAGCCGTGGGACAGGGCCGTCTTACGAGCAGTACTTC

D: TRBD2
J: TRBJ2-5
V: TRBV29-1
size: few
CDR3: CSASLAGPGETQYF
DNA: TGCAGCGCATCATTAGCGGGGCCCGGCGAGACCCAGTACTTC